The rows below give T cell receptor beta chains drawn from one sample of a study of blood T cell repertoires in COVID-19. Profiled with immunoSEQ multiplex PCR; TCRdb holds only in-frame clones, not every one. The sample comprises about 120,000 clones, around four fifths of which are singletons, and nearly 0.85% rests with the top ten. The specimen sequenced was peripheral blood. Receptors were obtained from a woman aged 70-85 years with acute or convalescent COVID-19. The CDR3 runs from the conserved cysteine through the conserved F or W. The D gene is left open where the match is weak. Some rows mark clone size as missing; the rest say once, few, many or name a class of expanded clone.

j_call: TRBJ2-7; clone_size: few; d_call: -; v_call: TRBV6-5; cdr3_aa: CASSYPAGEQYF; cdr3_nt: TGTGCCAGCAGTTACCCGGCGGGGGAGCAGTACTTC
j_call: TRBJ2-1; clone_size: -; d_call: TRBD2; v_call: TRBV9; cdr3_aa: CASSVATGLGGSSYNEQFF; cdr3_nt: TGTGCCAGCAGCGTAGCTACGGGTTTGGGCGGGAGCTCCTACAATGAGCAGTTCTTC
j_call: TRBJ1-2; clone_size: -; d_call: -; v_call: TRBV6-5; cdr3_aa: CATNRVGYGYTF; cdr3_nt: TGTGCCACCAACAGGGTTGGCTATGGCTACACCTTC
j_call: TRBJ2-7; clone_size: once; d_call: TRBD2; v_call: TRBV3-1/TRBV3-2; cdr3_aa: CASSQEVSGSAEQYF; cdr3_nt: TGTGCCAGCAGCCAAGAGGTTAGCGGGAGCGCCGAGCAGTACTTC
j_call: TRBJ1-3; clone_size: -; d_call: TRBD1; v_call: TRBV5-1; cdr3_aa: CASSHGTDSGNTIYF; cdr3_nt: TGCGCCAGCAGCCACGGGACAGACTCTGGAAACACCATATATTTT
j_call: TRBJ2-3; clone_size: -; d_call: -; v_call: TRBV4-2; cdr3_aa: CASSQELAGTDTQYF; cdr3_nt: TGTGCCAGCAGCCAAGAGTTAGCGGGCACAGATACGCAGTATTTT
j_call: TRBJ1-4; clone_size: few; d_call: -; v_call: TRBV12-5; cdr3_aa: CASGLEQGLGEKLFF; cdr3_nt: TGTGCTAGTGGTTTGGAACAGGGCCTGGGGGAAAAACTGTTTTTT
j_call: TRBJ2-5; clone_size: -; d_call: -; v_call: TRBV11-3; cdr3_aa: CASSLGIQETQYF; cdr3_nt: TGTGCCAGCAGCTTGGGCATCCAAGAGACCCAGTACTTC
j_call: TRBJ2-7; clone_size: -; d_call: TRBD1; v_call: TRBV6-6; cdr3_aa: CASSRGTAANSYEQYF; cdr3_nt: TGTGCCAGCAGCCGTGGGACAGCCGCGAATTCCTACGAGCAGTACTTC
j_call: TRBJ1-6; clone_size: few; d_call: -; v_call: TRBV5-1; cdr3_aa: CASSSGFGESPLHF; cdr3_nt: TGCGCCAGCAGCTCAGGATTTGGTGAATCACCCCTCCACTTT
j_call: TRBJ2-7; clone_size: -; d_call: -; v_call: TRBV6-5; cdr3_aa: CASRGPFSYEQYF; cdr3_nt: TGTGCCAGCAGGGGGCCTTTCTCCTACGAGCAGTACTTC
j_call: TRBJ2-5; clone_size: -; d_call: TRBD1; v_call: TRBV5-1; cdr3_aa: CASGLDREETQYF; cdr3_nt: TGCGCCAGCGGGTTGGACAGGGAGGAGACCCAGTACTTC
j_call: TRBJ1-6; clone_size: -; d_call: -; v_call: TRBV7-9; cdr3_aa: CAVRRGMGSPLHF; cdr3_nt: TGTGCCGTTAGGCGGGGGATGGGTTCACCCCTCCACTTT
j_call: TRBJ1-6; clone_size: -; d_call: TRBD1; v_call: TRBV4-1; cdr3_aa: CASSQDRTGHSPLHF; cdr3_nt: TGCGCCAGCAGCCAAGATCGGACAGGGCATTCACCCCTCCACTTT
j_call: TRBJ1-6; clone_size: -; d_call: -; v_call: TRBV5-5; cdr3_aa: CASSLRTDSPLHF; cdr3_nt: TGTGCCAGCAGCTTGCGCACAGATTCACCCCTCCACTTT
j_call: TRBJ1-6; clone_size: -; d_call: TRBD1; v_call: TRBV5-4; cdr3_aa: CASSFGQGNNSPLHF; cdr3_nt: TGTGCCAGCAGCTTCGGACAGGGGAATAATTCACCCCTCCACTTT
j_call: TRBJ1-1; clone_size: few; d_call: TRBD1; v_call: TRBV5-1; cdr3_aa: CASSLVAGGNTEAFF; cdr3_nt: TGCGCCAGCAGCTTGGTGGCAGGGGGGAACACTGAAGCTTTCTTT
j_call: TRBJ1-6; clone_size: once; d_call: TRBD1; v_call: TRBV6-5; cdr3_aa: CASSFDRGTPLHF; cdr3_nt: TGTGCCAGCAGCTTCGACAGGGGGACACCCCTCCACTTT
j_call: TRBJ2-1; clone_size: -; d_call: TRBD2; v_call: TRBV6-5; cdr3_aa: CASSSTGTNAYNEQFF; cdr3_nt: TGTGCCAGCAGTTCAACCGGGACTAACGCTTACAATGAGCAGTTCTTC
j_call: TRBJ2-2; clone_size: once; d_call: -; v_call: TRBV5-1; cdr3_aa: CASSLAGQGPGTTGELFF; cdr3_nt: TGCGCCAGCAGCTTGGCCGGGCAGGGGCCGGGCACCACCGGGGAGCTGTTTTTT
j_call: TRBJ1-1; clone_size: -; d_call: -; v_call: TRBV3-1/TRBV3-2; cdr3_aa: CASSQEPQDSEAFF; cdr3_nt: TGTGCCAGCAGCCAAGAACCCCAGGACAGCGAAGCTTTCTTT
j_call: TRBJ1-5; clone_size: once; d_call: -; v_call: TRBV19; cdr3_aa: CASSRDKSNQPQHF; cdr3_nt: TGTGCCAGTAGTCGGGACAAGAGCAATCAGCCCCAGCATTTT
j_call: TRBJ1-2; clone_size: once; d_call: TRBD1; v_call: TRBV2; cdr3_aa: CASSRGQGFGGYGYTF; cdr3_nt: TGTGCCAGCAGTAGAGGACAGGGGTTTGGGGGCTATGGCTACACCTTC